The rows below give T cell receptor beta chains drawn from one sample of a study of blood T cell repertoires in COVID-19. Produced via immunoSEQ multiplex PCR; TCRdb's table is partial and in-frame only. The sample has more than 85,000 clones, roughly 80% seen once. Input material: peripheral blood. Receptors were obtained from a man in his 60s with active or convalescent COVID-19. The CDR3 runs from the conserved cysteine through the conserved F or W. A D gene is named only where the DNA matches it firmly. The size of a clone is reported for some rows only, either as once, few or many, or as a class for expanded clones.

j_gene	d_gene	abundance	v_gene	CDR3nt	CDR3aa
TRBJ2-1	TRBD1	NA	TRBV19	TGTGCCAGTACTCCACAGGGGGCCATCAATGAGCAGTTCTTC	CASTPQGAINEQFF
TRBJ2-1	TRBD2	NA	TRBV5-6	TGTGCCAGCAGCTTATCTAGCGGGAGCTACAATGAGCAGTTCTTC	CASSLSSGSYNEQFF
TRBJ1-2	NA	once	TRBV5-1	TGCGCCAGCAGCTTGGGCAACTCTAACTATGGCTACACCTTC	CASSLGNSNYGYTF
TRBJ1-1	NA	NA	TRBV18	TGTGCCAGCTCACCAACAAGGGGAACTGAAGCTTTCTTT	CASSPTRGTEAFF
TRBJ2-3	TRBD2	NA	TRBV5-1	TGCGCCAGCAGCTTGGGACTAGCGGCCACAGATACGCAGTATTTT	CASSLGLAATDTQYF
TRBJ1-6	NA	NA	TRBV18	TGTGCCAGCTCACCGGCTACAGGGAAGAATTCACCCCTCCACTTT	CASSPATGKNSPLHF
TRBJ2-7	TRBD2	NA	TRBV5-1	TGCGCCAGCAGCTTGACTAGCGGGAGTAACGAGCAGTACTTC	CASSLTSGSNEQYF
TRBJ2-1	TRBD2	few	TRBV18	TGTGCCAGCTCACGAAGACTAGCGGGAGGCAGTTCCTACAATGAGCAGTTCTTC	CASSRRLAGGSSYNEQFF
TRBJ2-7	TRBD1	few	TRBV29-1	TGCAGCGTGGGACAGGGGAACGAGCAGTACTTC	CSVGQGNEQYF
TRBJ1-5	NA	few	TRBV28	TGTGCCAGCAGTTCGAGGATAGAGGGTGGCAATCAGCCCCAGCATTTT	CASSSRIEGGNQPQHF
TRBJ1-2	TRBD1	NA	TRBV5-6	TGTGCCAGCAGCTTCCCAAAACGGGACAGCAACTATGGCTACACCTTC	CASSFPKRDSNYGYTF
TRBJ1-1	NA	few	TRBV5-1	TGCGCCAGCAGCTTTACAGCAGGGAGGACTGAAGCTTTCTTT	CASSFTAGRTEAFF